This T cell receptor (beta chain) came from a study of T-cell reconstitution after alpha-beta-depleted transplantation in children (TCRdb year 2016). Regarding the complete study: The study quantitatively tracked T-cell immune reconstitution after TCRalphabeta/CD19-depleted allogeneic hematopoietic cell transplantation in children using TCR repertoire profiling.

The library came from PCR. The reads were generated on an Illumina HiSeq 2500. TCR library preparation used molecular barcoding, with unique molecular identifiers applied to normalize quantification of the TCRbeta repertoire. TCRdb redid the processing of the public reads, applying fastp at Q25 and MiXCR, and retained in-frame beta chains. Duplicate CDR3 protein sequences are folded into a single record with the most common DNA and genes. The sample has approximately 400,000 distinct CDR3 sequences on record, 9.5% to 13% of them singletons. Jointly, the top ten make up 5% to 6.5% of the sample. This clonotype was detected only a few times. The antigen it binds to is not known. No base qualities exist here, and no much larger clone lies one base off it. The CDR3 has 15 amino acids, counting the end cysteine and phenylalanine. This entry keeps only the CDR3 DNA: 45 bases, framed from base 1. V was cut back by 3 bases and J by 7 bases, leaving a gap of 13 bases between them.

This material consisted of PBMCs from the stem cell graft donor, taken from the stem cell graft. This sequence was found in a human donor who donated a stem cell graft to a child with acute myeloid leukemia. The chain uses TRBV12-3 or TRBV12-4 and TRBJ1-6; TRBD1 could be the D gene, as 5 bases match. CDR3 region: CASSFRDSINSPLHF. The bases are TGTGCCAGCAGTTTCCGAGACAGTATCAATTCACCCCTCCACTTT.